Below are 28 T cell receptor beta chains sequenced from a single sample in a study of CD4 T cells in relation to SARS-CoV-2 and coronaviruses. This table comes from immunoSEQ multiplex PCR, and its TCRdb copy is limited to in-frame clones, with some not included. There are just under 65,000 clones in the sample; about 94% occur only once, and around 0.13% lies in the top ten. The unexposed donors gave CD4+ T cells in about 2010-2019, prior to COVID-19. Sequencing was carried out using naive CD4+ T cells from PBMCs. Sample subset: naive CD4+ T cells isolated by negative enrichment. The receptors stem from a human donor in good health.

V and J are TRBV28 and TRBJ1-3; D gene unclear. The germline V gene encodes CDR1 MDHEN and CDR2 SYDVKM. The V end lost 6 bases, the J end lost 0 bases, and 12 bases lay between the germline ends. The length of the CDR3 is 15 residues. Here the CDR3 DNA reads TGTGCCAGCAGGCCCCCCGATGTCTCTGGAAACACCATATATTTT. It codes for CASRPPDVSGNTIYF.

The V gene is TRBV18, the J gene TRBJ1-2; TRBD1 is a possible D gene (6 bases). V dropped 3 bases and J dropped 4 bases, with 9 bases sitting between them. Germline V gene data show CDR1 as KGHSH and CDR2 as LQKENI. The CDR3 loop spans 13 amino acids. Here the CDR3 reads CASSPDRPYGYTF. As DNA, the CDR3 is TGTGCCAGCTCACCTGACAGGCCCTATGGCTACACCTTC.

Written as DNA, the CDR3 is TGTGCCAGTAGCATGAAAACAGATACGCAGTATTTT. Protein: CASSMKTDTQYF. This rearrangement joins TRBV19 to TRBJ2-3; D not resolved. This CDR3 region has 12 residues. Germline values: CDR1 LNHDA, CDR2 SQIVND (reference sequence). The germline V and J ends were trimmed by 6 bases and 3 bases, with 7 bases remaining between them.

The chain has TRBV19 and TRBJ1-2, with TRBD1 matching over 9 bases. This CDR3 comprises 13 residues. Germline assignment: CDR1 LNHDA and CDR2 SQIVND (reference sequence). The trim removed 4 bases at V and 7 bases at J, leaving 4 bases unmatched. The CDR3 DNA is TGTGCCAGTAGTACGCGACAGGGGGGTGGCTACACCTTC. Translated: CASSTRQGGGYTF.

The rearrangement links TRBV9 to TRBJ1-3; weak D call: TRBD1 (5 bases). V was pared by 0 bases and J by 0 bases, with 25 bases between. The V gene's germline CDR1 is SGDLS and CDR2 YYNGEE. The CDR3 loop spans 21 amino acids. CDR3 bases: TGTGCCAGCAGCGTAGATTCAGTTGGGGGATGGGCAGACAACTCTGGAAACACCATATATTTT. Its translation is CASSVDSVGGWADNSGNTIYF. Full variable domain (missing parts from reference TRBV9 and TRBJ1-3): DSGVTQTPKHLITATGQRVTLRCSPRSGDLSVYWYQQSLDQGLQFLIQYYNGEERAKGNILERFSAQQFPDLHSELNLSSLELGDSALYFCASSVDSVGGWADNSGNTIYFGEGSWLTVV.

The chain carries TRBV7-3 and TRBJ2-3, with D perhaps matching TRBD2 (6 bases). V dropped 1 base and J dropped 3 bases, with 17 bases sitting between them. This CDR3 has 17 residues. From germline, CDR1 is SGHTA and CDR2 FQGTGA. CDR3 nucleotide sequence: TGTGCCAGCAGCTTAAAGCGATTAGCGGCGGGGACAGATACGCAGTATTTT. Amino acids: CASSLKRLAAGTDTQYF.

The chain has TRBV30 and TRBJ2-7; TRBD2 agrees at 10 bases. Germline V gene lookup returns CDR1 GTSNPN and CDR2 SVGIG (reference sequence). This CDR3 region has 19 residues. V gave up 2 bases and J gave up 5 bases; unmatched junction bases: 21. The CDR3 sequence: CAWSRGRSGRASLGNEQYF. The CDR3 DNA sequence: TGTGCCTGGAGTAGGGGCAGGAGCGGGAGGGCATCCCTGGGGAACGAGCAGTACTTC.

This chain connects TRBV25-1 to TRBJ2-3; D remains ambiguous. Germline CDR1 MGHDK, CDR2 SYGVNS. The length of the CDR3 is 14 residues. The V end lost 6 bases, the J end lost 0 bases, and 10 bases lay between the germline ends. The chain's CDR3 is CASRDTSSTDTQYF. Written as DNA, the CDR3 is TGTGCCAGCAGAGACACCTCTAGCACAGATACGCAGTATTTT.

The gene calls are TRBV5-1 and TRBJ2-1; possibly TRBD1 or TRBD2 for D (7 bases each). The V and J ends lost 1 base and 10 bases respectively, with 24 bases between them. There are 17 residues in the CDR3. Germline V gene lookup returns CDR1 SGHRS and CDR2 YFSETQ. CDR3 region: CASSLQGGPSGGEEQFF. Here the CDR3 DNA reads TGCGCCAGCAGCTTGCAGGGGGGGCCTAGCGGAGGTGAGGAGCAGTTCTTC.

The rearrangement links TRBV12-3 or TRBV12-4 to TRBJ1-1, with unresolved D. The CDR3 length is 13 residues. The germline V and J ends were trimmed by 6 bases and 0 bases, with 8 bases remaining between them. The CDR3 loop is CASREQLNTEAFF. DNA for the CDR3: TGTGCCAGCAGAGAACAGCTGAACACTGAAGCTTTCTTT.

The CDR3 region is CASSPSRDRVGTNIQYF. CDR3 in DNA: TGCGCCAGCAGCCCGTCCCGGGACAGGGTTGGAACCAACATTCAGTACTTC. This chain connects TRBV5-1 to TRBJ2-4, with 9 bases that match TRBD1. This CDR3 contains 17 residues. The germline V gene encodes CDR1 SGHRS and CDR2 YFSETQ. With 4 bases clipped from V and 7 bases from J, the junction kept 15 bases outside the gene matches.

A single count supports this clone. V usage is TRBV12-3 or TRBV12-4 and J usage is TRBJ1-3; D perhaps matches TRBD1 (6 bases). Trimming took 4 bases from V and 9 from J, leaving 7 bases between them. This CDR3 has 11 amino acids. The CDR3: CASSWGATIYF. The DNA for the CDR3 is TGTGCCAGCAGTTGGGGGGCCACCATATATTTT.

The CDR3 here is CASSYGAGSYGYTF. DNA for the CDR3: TGCGCCAGCAGCTATGGGGCAGGGAGCTATGGCTACACCTTC. The chain links TRBV5-1 to TRBJ1-2, with TRBD1 as a possible D gene (5 bases). The V and J ends lost 3 bases and 4 bases respectively, with 13 bases between them. CDR3 size: 14 residues. Germline CDR1 SGHRS, CDR2 YFSETQ.

The chain joins TRBV5-1 to TRBJ2-7; D is undetermined. Germline V gene sequence: CDR1 SGHRS, CDR2 YFSETQ. V was clipped by 4 bases and J by 8 bases, with 10 bases between them. The length of the CDR3 is 11 residues. CDR3 nucleotide sequence: TGCGCCAGCAGCCAGGCGGTCAAGCAGTACTTC. It codes for CASSQAVKQYF.

V gene TRBV7-3 combines with J gene TRBJ2-1; no clear D. Trimming removed 5 bases from V and 7 bases from J, with 21 bases in between. Germline V lookup: CDR1 SGHTA, CDR2 FQGTGA. The CDR3 has 16 residues. In nucleotides, the CDR3 is TGTGCCAGCAGCCCCGGGTGGCCTAGTGGGCGGAATGAGCAGTTCTTC. The encoded protein is CASSPGWPSGRNEQFF.

This clone was counted only a few times. The gene calls are TRBV4-1 and TRBJ1-5; no clear D gene. This CDR3 spans 15 amino acids. Germline V lookup: CDR1 MGHRA, CDR2 YSYEKL. The germline V and J ends were trimmed by 2 bases and 8 bases, with 16 bases remaining between them. Written as DNA, the CDR3 is TGCGCCAGCAGCCAAACTCCGGGAGTCGCTGAGCCCCAGCATTTT. It is translated as CASSQTPGVAEPQHF.

This sequence joins TRBV28 and TRBJ1-5, with D possibly matching TRBD1 (5 bases). Germline CDR1 MDHEN, CDR2 SYDVKM. The CDR3 is 12 amino acids. V lost 6 bases and J 4 bases, leaving 7 bases between the germline ends. The CDR3 bases are TGTGCCAGCAGACAGGCAAATCAGCCCCAGCATTTT. Protein: CASRQANQPQHF.

The chain has TRBV28 and TRBJ1-1, with a possible D match to TRBD1 (5 bases). V dropped 6 bases and J dropped 6 bases, with 11 bases sitting between them. This CDR3 has 12 amino acids. Germline V gene lookup returns CDR1 MDHEN and CDR2 SYDVKM. The CDR3 loop reads CASSPRVPEAFF. In DNA form, the CDR3 reads TGTGCCAGCAGCCCCAGGGTTCCTGAAGCTTTCTTT.

The chain couples TRBV6-5 to TRBJ1-2; 7 bases map to TRBD1. Looked up from germline, CDR1 is MNHEY and CDR2 is SVGAGI. This CDR3 contains 15 residues. With 10 bases clipped from V and 8 bases from J, the junction kept 19 bases outside the gene matches. CDR3 bases: TGTGCCACCCGTAGGGGGCAGACGGGTCCTCAGGGCTACACCTTC. It specifies CATRRGQTGPQGYTF.

The CDR3, as DNA: TGTGCCACCAGCAGAGAAGCGGGAGGGGGCAATGAGCAGTTCTTC. Protein: CATSREAGGGNEQFF. The rearrangement links TRBV15 to TRBJ2-1, with 10 bases lining up with TRBD2. Trimming cost V 0 bases and J 6 bases; bases outside gene matches: 2. Germline CDR1 LNHNV, CDR2 YYDKDF (reference sequence). CDR3 length: 15 residues.

This clone was recorded only once. The chain recombines TRBV5-3 with TRBJ2-7; D is undetermined. Being an ORF, TRBV5-3 has a function that is uncertain. The CDR3 is 15 amino acids. With 10 bases removed from V and 0 bases from J, the gap between germline ends came to 20 bases. CDR3 loop: CAPPGLILFSYEQYF. CDR3 DNA: TGTGCCCCACCGGGCTTGATACTATTCTCCTACGAGCAGTACTTC.

The chain combines TRBV4-1 with TRBJ2-5; possible D gene TRBD2, 7 bases. Germline V gene sequence: CDR1 MGHRA, CDR2 YSYEKL. The V and J ends lost 3 bases and 4 bases respectively, with 24 bases between them. The CDR3 has 18 amino acids. The CDR3 DNA reads TGCGCCAGCAGCCACAGACTCTCTGCTCAAGGGGGGGCAGAGACCCAGTACTTC. This translates into CASSHRLSAQGGAETQYF.

The chain recombines TRBV29-1 with TRBJ1-1, with TRBD1 identical over 10 bases. Germline V CDR1 and CDR2: SQVTM, ANQGSEA. J gave up 6 bases and V 6 bases, and 7 bases lay outside the gene matches. The CDR3 runs to 13 residues. In DNA form, the CDR3 reads TGCAGCGTGGGGGACAGGGGTTATTCTGAAGCTTTCTTT. Translation gives CSVGDRGYSEAFF.

The chain employs TRBV3-1 (or the pseudogene TRBV3-2) and TRBJ2-5; possible D gene TRBD1, 6 bases. V was pared by 1 base and J by 5 bases, with 14 bases between. The CDR3 contains 15 residues. The V gene's germline CDR1 is LGHDT and CDR2 YNNKEL (reference sequence). The CDR3 loop reads CASSQGPGARETQYF. In DNA form, the CDR3 reads TGTGCCAGCAGCCAAGGTCCAGGGGCCCGGGAGACCCAGTACTTC.

The chain couples TRBV24-1 to TRBJ2-3; TRBD2 might be the D (6 bases). The ends were cut back, 3 bases at V and 5 bases at J, with 8 bases in the middle. The germline V gene has CDR1 KGHDR and CDR2 SFDVKD. The length of the CDR3 is 13 residues. The CDR3 region has the DNA TGTGCCACCAGTGATGGAGGGTTAGATACGCAGTATTTT. It codes for CATSDGGLDTQYF.

This clone was seen once. The CDR3 loop is CASSTGTGTQRGTQYF. The CDR3 DNA follows: TGTGCCAGTAGTACCGGGACAGGCACCCAAAGGGGGACCCAGTACTTC. The chain recombines TRBV19 with TRBJ2-5; 8 bases are shared with TRBD1. CDR1 and CDR2 (germline): LNHDA, SQIVND (reference sequence). The CDR3 consists of 16 residues. With 4 bases clipped from V and 7 bases from J, the junction kept 14 bases outside the gene matches. Full variable domain (rest looked up from reference TRBV19 and TRBJ2-5): DGGITQSPKYLFRKEGQNVTLSCEQNLNHDAMYWYRQDPGQGLRLIYYSQIVNDFQKGDIAEGYSVSREKKESFPLTVTSAQKNPTAFYLCASSTGTGTQRGTQYFGPGTRLLVL.

This chain uses TRBV18 with TRBJ2-5; D may be TRBD1 (5 bases). This CDR3 comprises 14 residues. Trimming stripped 6 bases from V and 2 bases from J, with 13 bases between. The germline CDR1 and CDR2 sequences are KGHSH and LQKENI. The CDR3 is CASSFGRAQETQYF. CDR3 coding DNA: TGTGCCAGCTCTTTTGGCAGGGCTCAAGAGACCCAGTACTTC.

The CDR3 DNA reads TGTGCCATCAAGGCGTCTAGCGGGCGGCGAGGCACGCAGTATTTT. It specifies CAIKASSGRRGTQYF. The gene calls are TRBV10-3 and TRBJ2-3; 8 bases agree with TRBD2. V was clipped by 7 bases and J by 9 bases; unmatched bases: 15. This CDR3 is built from 15 residues. The germline gives CDR1 ENHRY, CDR2 SYGVKD.